Listed below are T cell receptor beta chains from one sample, sequenced in a study of CXCR3-negative and CXCR3-positive naive CD8 T cells. TCRdb re-called the 5' RACE reads; one entry per CDR3 protein, DNA not given. This sample's table has some 150,000 distinct CDR3 sequences. Material for sequencing was naive CXCR3+ CD8+ T cells from blood. Every receptor here comes from a human donor in good health. Some clones in this sample may be carry-over from other donors' samples. CDR3s include the opening cysteine and the closing phenylalanine or tryptophan.

j_call,v_call,cdr3_aa
TRBJ2-1,TRBV29-1,CSVDWGAGNGEQFF
TRBJ2-1,TRBV6-5,CASSYTRESSYNEQFF
TRBJ2-3,TRBV6-5,CASSPPPRGPDTQYF
TRBJ2-2,TRBV29-1,CSVEGAGELPTGELFF
TRBJ2-1,TRBV29-1,CSVGLLIGVASSYNEQFF
TRBJ1-5,TRBV18,CASSHRDDDRQPQHF
TRBJ1-2,TRBV6-2/TRBV6-3,CASSYSSSTGWVNYGYTF
TRBJ2-5,TRBV7-9,CASSSLEGQETQYF
TRBJ1-1,TRBV12-3/TRBV12-4,CASSLGGATEAFF
TRBJ2-7,TRBV29-1,CSGTGAYEQYF
TRBJ2-1,TRBV20-1,CSAPTDSNEQFF
TRBJ1-2,TRBV9,CASSAWTGGDYGYTF
TRBJ2-7,TRBV19,CATKEGQGTTYEQYF
TRBJ2-7,TRBV7-2,CASSSWPSDEQYF
TRBJ2-7,TRBV29-1,CSVVPGNGEQYF
TRBJ2-2,TRBV2,CALLGNTGELFF
TRBJ1-1,TRBV10-3,CAISEMGNTEAFF
TRBJ2-1,TRBV10-3,CAISEGASDEQFF
TRBJ1-1,TRBV5-1,CASSPFGGASNTEAFF
TRBJ2-3,TRBV27,CASSPRSAGGLTDTQYF
TRBJ1-2,TRBV7-9,CASSRASGYTF
TRBJ2-7,TRBV29-1,CSVEDGGTGRHEQYF
TRBJ2-2,TRBV27,CASSSQIAGEFTGELFF
TRBJ2-1,TRBV7-9,CASSSSIAGGPHNEQFF
TRBJ2-2,TRBV5-1,CASSLEGWSPGELFF
TRBJ1-1,TRBV5-6,CASSPGTGGTEAFF
TRBJ1-5,TRBV27,CASSPVNQPQHF
TRBJ1-2,TRBV12-3/TRBV12-4,CASSLNADGRNYGYTF
TRBJ2-3,TRBV20-1,CSATGLLNTRGTYTDTQYF
TRBJ2-3,TRBV7-6,CASSLFGGTDTQYF
TRBJ2-7,TRBV28,CASSLTQGEGEEQYF
TRBJ2-7,TRBV20-1,CSARDYRDSNPYEQYF
TRBJ2-7,TRBV2,CASSERTGEHYEQYF
TRBJ1-5,TRBV20-1,CSAQPVGDGNQPQHF
TRBJ2-7,TRBV7-9,CASSLTLAGLNEQYF
TRBJ2-4,TRBV7-2,CASSFVGVLNIQYF
TRBJ2-7,TRBV5-1,CASSLATSLSYEQYF
TRBJ1-1,TRBV7-3,CASSLTGQGNTEAFF
TRBJ1-1,TRBV7-9,CASSWTDEAFF
TRBJ2-3,TRBV7-3,CASSLGTSGTTDTQYF
TRBJ2-7,TRBV7-9,CASSSPTSEIYEQYF
TRBJ2-1,TRBV2,CASSEFNNEQFF
TRBJ2-7,TRBV7-8,CASSPRRTGIIYEQYF